Listed here are 3 T cell receptor beta chains from one sample, sequenced in a study of T cell responses to AZD1222 COVID-19 vaccine. This table comes from immunoSEQ multiplex PCR, and its TCRdb copy is limited to in-frame clones, with some not included. Here the sample spans 200,000 or so clones, 85% to 95% being singletons. The sample consisted of peripheral blood, taken on day 0 of AZD1222 vaccination. The source of these receptors is an adult in good health.

For the CDR3, the DNA is TGTGCCAGCAGCTTGGCGGACAGGGGTGAGCAGTTCTTC. This sequence encodes CASSLADRGEQFF. V and J are TRBV5-8 and TRBJ2-1, with 9 nucleotides matching TRBD1. There are 13 residues in the CDR3. With 0 bases clipped from V and 9 bases from J, the junction kept 1 base outside the gene matches. CDR1 and CDR2 from the germline V gene are SGHTS and YDEGEE.

The chain carries TRBV9 and TRBJ2-2; 10 bases fit TRBD1. This CDR3 has 16 amino acids. V trimming: 4 bases; J trimming: 4 bases; junction bases outside the gene matches: 7. Germline CDR1 reads SGDLS; CDR2 reads YYNGEE. In DNA form, the CDR3 reads TGTGCCAGCAGCCCGACCGGGACAGGGGTCACCGGGGAGCTGTTTTTT. It codes for CASSPTGTGVTGELFF.

The chain joins TRBV19 to TRBJ2-7; either TRBD1 or TRBD2 may supply D (5 bases each). Germline CDR1 LNHDA, CDR2 SQIVND (reference sequence). V was shortened by 8 bases and J by 3 bases, with 23 bases between the two germline ends. The CDR3 totals 16 residues. The CDR3 region is CASAKTGTTFNYEQYF. In DNA, the CDR3 is TGTGCCAGTGCCAAAACCGGGACGACATTCAACTACGAGCAGTACTTC.